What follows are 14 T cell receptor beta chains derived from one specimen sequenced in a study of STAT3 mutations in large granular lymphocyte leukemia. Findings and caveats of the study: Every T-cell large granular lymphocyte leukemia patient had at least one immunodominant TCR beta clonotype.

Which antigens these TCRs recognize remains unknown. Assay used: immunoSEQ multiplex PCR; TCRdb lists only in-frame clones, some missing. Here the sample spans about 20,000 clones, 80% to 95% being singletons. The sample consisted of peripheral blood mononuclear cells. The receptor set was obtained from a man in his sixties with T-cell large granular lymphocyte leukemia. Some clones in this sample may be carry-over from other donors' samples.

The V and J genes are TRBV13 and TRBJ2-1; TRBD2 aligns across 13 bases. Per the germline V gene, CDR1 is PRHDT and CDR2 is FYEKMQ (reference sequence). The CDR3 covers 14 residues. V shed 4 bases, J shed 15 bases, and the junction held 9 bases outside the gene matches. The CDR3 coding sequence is TGTGCCAGCAGCTCTGGGACTAGCGGGACCCTGGGGTTCTTC. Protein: CASSSGTSGTLGFF.

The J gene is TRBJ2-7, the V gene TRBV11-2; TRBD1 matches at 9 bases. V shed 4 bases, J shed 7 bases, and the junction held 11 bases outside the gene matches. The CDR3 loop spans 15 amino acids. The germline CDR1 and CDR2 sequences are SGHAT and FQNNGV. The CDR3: CASSSIRTGAWEQYF. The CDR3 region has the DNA TGTGCCAGCAGCTCGATCAGGACAGGGGCCTGGGAGCAGTACTTC.

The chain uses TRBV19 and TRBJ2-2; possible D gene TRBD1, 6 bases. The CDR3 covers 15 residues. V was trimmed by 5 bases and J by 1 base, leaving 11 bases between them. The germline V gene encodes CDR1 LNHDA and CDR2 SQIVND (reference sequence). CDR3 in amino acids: CASSPMTGNTGELFF. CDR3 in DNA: TGTGCCAGTAGTCCGATGACAGGGAACACCGGGGAGCTGTTTTTT.

Here the CDR3 reads CASSRPGRVNTEAFF. CDR3 DNA sequence: TGTGCCAGCAGTCGACCGGGACGGGTGAACACTGAAGCTTTCTTT. This chain uses TRBV6-5 with TRBJ1-1; D is perhaps TRBD1 (5 bases). Deletions cut 5 bases from V and 0 bases from J, with 13 bases between. CDR3 size: 15 residues. CDR1 is MNHEY and CDR2 is SVGAGI in the germline V gene.

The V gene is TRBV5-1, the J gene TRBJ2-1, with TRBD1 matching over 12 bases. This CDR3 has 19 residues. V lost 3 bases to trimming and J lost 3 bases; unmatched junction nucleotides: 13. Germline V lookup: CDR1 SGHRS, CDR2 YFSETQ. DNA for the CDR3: TGCGCCAGCAGCTCATCGGGACAGGGGGCGCTAAAGATCTACAATGAGCAGTTCTTC. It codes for CASSSSGQGALKIYNEQFF.

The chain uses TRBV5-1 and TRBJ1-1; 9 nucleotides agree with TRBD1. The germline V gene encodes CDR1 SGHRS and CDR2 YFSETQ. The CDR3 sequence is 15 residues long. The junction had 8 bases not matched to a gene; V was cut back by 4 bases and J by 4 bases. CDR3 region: CASSPHGTGTTEAFF. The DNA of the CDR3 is TGCGCCAGCAGCCCACATGGGACAGGGACCACTGAAGCTTTCTTT.

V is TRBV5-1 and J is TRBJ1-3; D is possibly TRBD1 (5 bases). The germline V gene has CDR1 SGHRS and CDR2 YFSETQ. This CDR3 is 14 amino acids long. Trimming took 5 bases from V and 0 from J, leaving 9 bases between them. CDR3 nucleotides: TGCGCCAGCAGGGGGACGGCCTCTGGAAACACCATATATTTT. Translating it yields CASRGTASGNTIYF.

The CDR3 is CASSLDSGISYNEQFF. CDR3 sequence (DNA): TGCGCCAGCAGCTTGGATAGCGGGATCTCCTACAATGAGCAGTTCTTC. This chain connects TRBV5-1 to TRBJ2-1; 8 nucleotides agree with TRBD2. The CDR3 covers 16 residues. In germline, CDR1 is SGHRS, CDR2 YFSETQ. Trimming removed 0 bases from V and 0 bases from J; junction bases left unmatched: 2.

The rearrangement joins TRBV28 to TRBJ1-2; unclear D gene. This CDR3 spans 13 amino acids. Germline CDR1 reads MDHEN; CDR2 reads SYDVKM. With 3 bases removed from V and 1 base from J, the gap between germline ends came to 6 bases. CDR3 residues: CASSFGSNYGYTF. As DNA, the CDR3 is TGTGCCAGCAGTTTCGGGAGTAACTATGGCTACACCTTC.

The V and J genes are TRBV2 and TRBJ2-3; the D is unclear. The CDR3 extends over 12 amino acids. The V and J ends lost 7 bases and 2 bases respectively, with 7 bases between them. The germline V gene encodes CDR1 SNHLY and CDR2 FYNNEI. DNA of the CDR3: TGTGCCAGCAAGGAACTCACAGATACGCAGTATTTT. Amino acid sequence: CASKELTDTQYF. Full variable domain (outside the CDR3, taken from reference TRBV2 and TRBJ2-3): EPEVTQTPSHQVTQMGQEVILRCVPISNHLYFYWYRQILGQKVEFLVSFYNNEISEKSEIFDDQFSVERPDGSNFTLKIRSTKLEDSAMYFCASKELTDTQYFGPGTRLTVL.

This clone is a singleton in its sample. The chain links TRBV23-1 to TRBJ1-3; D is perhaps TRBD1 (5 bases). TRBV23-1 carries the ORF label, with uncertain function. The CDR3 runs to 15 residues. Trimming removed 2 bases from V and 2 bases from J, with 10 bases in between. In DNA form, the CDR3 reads TGCGCCAGCAGTCAACACAGGATCCCTGGAAACACCATATATTTT. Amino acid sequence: CASSQHRIPGNTIYF.

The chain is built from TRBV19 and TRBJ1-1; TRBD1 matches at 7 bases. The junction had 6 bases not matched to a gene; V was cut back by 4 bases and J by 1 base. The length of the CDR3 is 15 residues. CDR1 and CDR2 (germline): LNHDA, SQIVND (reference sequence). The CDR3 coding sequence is TGTGCCAGTAGTACAGGGGGTAGGGGGAACACTGAAGCTTTCTTT. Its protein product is CASSTGGRGNTEAFF.

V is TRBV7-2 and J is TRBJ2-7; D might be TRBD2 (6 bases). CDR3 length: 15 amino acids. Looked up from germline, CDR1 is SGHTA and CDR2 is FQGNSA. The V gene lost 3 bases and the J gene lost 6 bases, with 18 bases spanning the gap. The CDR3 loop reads CASSFVPDGRSEQYF. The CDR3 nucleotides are TGTGCCAGCAGCTTCGTTCCTGACGGGAGAAGCGAGCAGTACTTC.

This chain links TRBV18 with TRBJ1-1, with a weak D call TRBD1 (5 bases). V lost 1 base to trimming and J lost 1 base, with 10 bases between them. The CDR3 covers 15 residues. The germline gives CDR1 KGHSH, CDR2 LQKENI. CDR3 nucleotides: TGTGCCAGCTCACCACAAGGGGTCGGGAACACTGAAGCTTTCTTT. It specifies CASSPQGVGNTEAFF.